This T cell receptor (beta chain) was recovered during a study of blood T cell repertoires in COVID-19. Overall study context: Sites in the United States, Italy and Spain provided acute and convalescent COVID-19 samples.

Original analysis: Amplified reference gene primers provided the basis for estimating nucleated cell counts. Using immunoSEQ multiplex PCR, the repertoire was profiled, and TCRdb retains in-frame clones only, with some absent. The V and J calls and clone size are taken from that table; D and trimming were inferred from the DNA. There are around 80,000 clones in the sample; 65% to 80% occur only once, and approximately 19% lies in the top ten. This clone was observed at least ten times. The origin of this receptor is a woman aged 80 or older with active or convalescent COVID-19. The sample was peripheral blood.

The CDR3 sequence is CASSKETSVFEDYGYTF. CDR3 bases: TGTGCCAGCAGCAAGGAGACGTCGGTTTTTGAAGACTATGGCTACACCTTC. The V gene is TRBV21-1, the J gene TRBJ1-2. TRBV21-1 is assigned pseudogene status. The CDR3 extends over 17 amino acids.